The 4 T cell receptor beta chains listed next were all sequenced from one sample in a study of cytomegalovirus exposure and HLA in healthy donors. 13 Jbeta primers and 60 Vbeta primers were used for the PCR. Clones were sequenced by immunoSEQ multiplex PCR, and TCRdb holds only the in-frame ones, with some missing. The repertoire holds about 130,000 clones, with 74% as singletons. The sample consisted of PBMCs. These receptors all come from a woman between 45 and 65 years old in good health and CMV-seropositive.

V gene TRBV4-1 combines with J gene TRBJ2-4; the D gene is possibly TRBD2 (5 bases). V shed 1 base and J shed 8 bases, with 12 bases lying between them. The CDR3 is 14 residues long. Germline V gene lookup returns CDR1 MGHRA and CDR2 YSYEKL. DNA of the CDR3: TGCGCCAGCAGCCAAGCCCCAGCGGAGGACATTCAGTACTTC. Residues: CASSQAPAEDIQYF.

The rearrangement uses TRBV11-2 and TRBJ1-4; TRBD1 aligns across 9 bases. Germline assignment: CDR1 SGHAT and CDR2 FQNNGV. V dropped 5 bases and J dropped 8; count of bases not matched to a gene: 9. The CDR3 is 15 amino acids. This CDR3 is CASSPSGTGREKLFF. The DNA of the CDR3 is TGTGCCAGCAGCCCCTCGGGGACAGGGCGAGAAAAACTGTTTTTT.

The chain uses TRBV6-1 and TRBJ2-2, with 8 bases identical to TRBD1. The junction had 3 bases not matched to a gene; V was cut back by 5 bases and J by 7 bases. The CDR3 has 13 amino acids. Germline V CDR1 and CDR2: MNHNS, SASEGT. CDR3 region: CASSSQGVGELFF. In DNA, the CDR3 is TGTGCCAGCAGTTCACAGGGGGTCGGGGAGCTGTTTTTT.

The rearrangement uses TRBV2 and TRBJ1-6; D is possibly TRBD1 (5 bases). The CDR3 has 15 residues. Germline lookup yields CDR1 SNHLY and CDR2 FYNNEI. V lost 4 bases and J 7 bases, leaving 14 bases between the germline ends. The CDR3, as DNA: TGTGCCAGCAGTGCTCAGGGTCCCCTAAATTCACCCCTCCACTTT. Its translation is CASSAQGPLNSPLHF.